The next 11 T cell receptor beta chains were all read from a single sample in a study of molecular identifiers for immune sequencing clone quantification. Using its own MiXCR run on the PCR reads, TCRdb lists one record per CDR3 protein. Of some 70,000 distinct CDR3 sequences in the sample, approximately 18% were seen once. Source material: naive CD8+ T cells from blood, with Jurkat cell RNA spiked in. Documented subset: FACS-sorted CD8+CD4-CCR7+CD45RA+ naive T cells. The receptors originated from a human donor in good health. Some libraries in this study had Jurkat cell RNA spiked in.

To note about this clonotype: This sequence may be a read error, since a much larger clone differs from it by one base. The chain is built from TRBV5-3 and TRBJ2-3; weak D call: TRBD2 (5 bases). TRBV5-3 qualifies as an ORF whose function is uncertain. The CDR3 has 13 residues. CDR3 coding DNA: TGTGCCAGCAGCTTGGGTCGCGGGGATACGCAGTATTTT. Protein product: CASSLGRGDTQYF.

This clonotype showed up many times. The J gene is TRBJ2-5, the V gene TRBV4-1; 8 nucleotides line up with TRBD2. Germline CDR1 reads MGHRA; CDR2 reads YSYEKL. The CDR3 length is 17 residues. The junction had 15 bases not matched to a gene; V was cut back by 4 bases and J by 5 bases. The CDR3 coding sequence is TGCGCCAGCAGCCTAGTCTCCCCGACTAGCGTGCTTGAGACCCAGTACTTC. It is translated as CASSLVSPTSVLETQYF.

About this clonotype: A much more abundant neighbour one base away suggests this may be a read error. The chain uses TRBV4-2 and TRBJ1-4, with 10 bases identical to TRBD1. The CDR3 is made up of 14 amino acids. V lost 4 bases to trimming and J lost 8 bases; unmatched junction nucleotides: 4. Germline V gene sequence: CDR1 LGHNA, CDR2 YNFKEQ. The chain's CDR3 is CASSPGTGEEKLFF. In DNA, the CDR3 is TGTGCCAGCAGCCCGGGGACAGGGGAAGAAAAACTGTTTTTT.

This clonotype was detected many times. V gene TRBV10-3 combines with J gene TRBJ2-3, with 7 positions matching TRBD1. This CDR3 comprises 15 residues. CDR1 and CDR2 from the germline V gene are ENHRY and SYGVKD. V lost 0 bases and J lost 4; bases outside the gene matches: 4. In DNA form, the CDR3 reads TGTGCCATCAGTGAGTCAAAGACAGGGCCAGATACGCAGTATTTT. Amino acids: CAISESKTGPDTQYF.

The chain combines TRBV12-3 or TRBV12-4 with TRBJ1-1; D is perhaps TRBD1 (5 bases). This CDR3 contains 13 residues. Deletions cut 6 bases from V and 3 bases from J, with 11 bases between. The CDR3 DNA is TGTGCCAGCAGGCAGGGTTGGGACACTGAAGCTTTCTTT. Its protein product is CASRQGWDTEAFF.

Note on this clonotype: This may stem from a read error, because a much larger clone lies one nucleotide away. The genes are TRBV7-9 and TRBJ2-2; unclear D gene. Per the germline V gene, CDR1 is SEHNR and CDR2 is FQNEAQ (reference sequence). This CDR3 contains 12 residues. CDR3 region: CAGSLPPGELFF. The CDR3 DNA is TGTGCCGGCAGCTTACCCCCCGGGGAGCTGTTTTTT.

This clonotype was seen at least ten times. This chain links TRBV28 with TRBJ2-1, with TRBD2 identical over 12 bases. The V and J ends lost 4 bases and 0 bases, in that order; junction bases with no gene match: 13. CDR1 is MDHEN, CDR2 SYDVKM, per germline. The CDR3 is 20 residues long. The CDR3 spells CASSSPPRLAGVRSYNEQFF. Here the CDR3 DNA reads TGTGCCAGCAGTTCACCCCCTCGACTAGCGGGAGTCCGCTCCTACAATGAGCAGTTCTTC. Based on the CDR3 plus reference TRBV28 and TRBJ2-1, the full variable domain is DVKVTQSSRYLVKRTGEKVFLECVQDMDHENMFWYRQDPGLGLRLIYFSYDVKMKEKGDIPEGYSVSREKKERFSLILESASTNQTSMYLCASSSPPRLAGVRSYNEQFFGPGTRLTVL.

This clonotype showed up many times. The chain uses TRBV4-1 and TRBJ2-3; no clear D. Germline CDR1 and CDR2: MGHRA and YSYEKL. V was trimmed by 2 bases and J by 4 bases, leaving 7 bases between them. This CDR3 is 13 amino acids long. The DNA of the CDR3 is TGCGCCAGCAGCCAATCTGTGGCAGATACGCAGTATTTT. Translating it yields CASSQSVADTQYF.

This clonotype showed up just once. V gene TRBV28 combines with J gene TRBJ1-4, with 12 bases matching TRBD1. J lost 5 bases, V lost 7 bases, and 5 bases had no gene match. This CDR3 contains 15 residues. CDR1 and CDR2 (germline): MDHEN, SYDVKM. The CDR3 region has the DNA TGTGCCAGCATGGGACAGGGGGCATCGAATGAAAAACTGTTTTTT. It specifies CASMGQGASNEKLFF.

Many counts were recorded for this clonotype. The V call is TRBV7-6, the J call TRBJ2-3, with unresolved D. Trimming cost V 0 bases and J 0 bases, with 4 bases left between them. Germline CDR1 and CDR2: SGHVS and FNYEAQ. The CDR3 covers 14 residues. DNA of the CDR3: TGTGCCAGCAGCTTAGCGGGAAGCACAGATACGCAGTATTTT. Protein product: CASSLAGSTDTQYF.

This clonotype has ten or more counts. V is TRBV20-1 and J is TRBJ2-3; D gene unclear. Germline V gives CDR1 DFQATT, CDR2 SNEGSKA (reference sequence). The CDR3 is 16 residues long. V lost 0 bases and J lost 3, with 16 bases in between. The CDR3 is CSARDILRLLTDTQYF. The CDR3 DNA sequence: TGCAGTGCTAGAGATATACTGCGGCTTCTTACAGATACGCAGTATTTT.